This is a list of T cell receptor beta chains from one sample in a study of blood T cell repertoires in COVID-19. The assay was immunoSEQ multiplex PCR, and TCRdb's table has in-frame clones only and misses some. The data contain about 83,000 clones, around 86% of them seen just once; the ten biggest clones take up around 7.3%. Sequencing was performed on peripheral blood. The receptor set was obtained from a man aged 80 or over with active or convalescent COVID-19. CDR3s include the opening cysteine and the closing phenylalanine or tryptophan. D genes are given only for firm matches. Clone size appears in some rows only: once, few, many, or a class for an expanded clone.

clone_size: .; j_call: TRBJ1-4; v_call: TRBV5-1; d_call: .; cdr3_aa: CASSLSGQSSNEKLFF; cdr3_nt: TGCGCCAGCAGCTTGTCTGGTCAGTCTTCTAATGAAAAACTGTTTTTT
clone_size: .; j_call: TRBJ2-3; v_call: TRBV3-1/TRBV3-2; d_call: .; cdr3_aa: CASSQPGRYTQYF; cdr3_nt: TGTGCCAGCAGTCAACCAGGGAGGTATACGCAGTATTTT
clone_size: few; j_call: TRBJ2-6; v_call: TRBV5-1; d_call: .; cdr3_aa: CASSAGDGANVLTF; cdr3_nt: TGCGCCAGCAGCGCAGGGGACGGGGCCAACGTCCTGACTTTC
clone_size: .; j_call: TRBJ2-3; v_call: TRBV15; d_call: TRBD1; cdr3_aa: CATSDRVRDTQYF; cdr3_nt: TGTGCCACCAGCGACAGGGTTCGGGATACGCAGTATTTT
clone_size: .; j_call: TRBJ2-1; v_call: TRBV2; d_call: TRBD1; cdr3_aa: CASRINRGSYNEQFF; cdr3_nt: TGTGCCAGCAGGATCAACAGGGGCTCATACAATGAGCAGTTCTTC
clone_size: once; j_call: TRBJ1-3; v_call: TRBV30; d_call: .; cdr3_aa: CAGSPAGNTIYF; cdr3_nt: TGTGCCGGGAGCCCAGCTGGAAACACCATATATTTT
clone_size: once; j_call: TRBJ1-2; v_call: TRBV6-5; d_call: .; cdr3_aa: CASSGASFGYTF; cdr3_nt: TGTGCCAGCTCAGGGGCTTCCTTTGGCTACACCTTC
clone_size: .; j_call: TRBJ1-1; v_call: TRBV20-1; d_call: .; cdr3_aa: CSASGGVNTEAFF; cdr3_nt: TGCAGTGCTAGTGGGGGGGTTAACACTGAAGCTTTCTTT
clone_size: .; j_call: TRBJ2-3; v_call: TRBV4-1; d_call: TRBD2; cdr3_aa: CASSQGLREGTDTQYF; cdr3_nt: TGCGCCAGCAGCCAAGGGTTGCGGGAGGGCACAGATACGCAGTATTTT
clone_size: .; j_call: TRBJ2-3; v_call: TRBV10-2; d_call: .; cdr3_aa: CASSEQGQANTQYF; cdr3_nt: TGCGCCAGCAGTGAACAGGGCCAGGCTAATACGCAGTATTTT
clone_size: .; j_call: TRBJ2-1; v_call: TRBV5-1; d_call: TRBD1; cdr3_aa: CASSWGTGARGEQFF; cdr3_nt: TGCGCCAGCTCCTGGGGGACAGGGGCCCGCGGGGAGCAGTTCTTC
clone_size: .; j_call: TRBJ2-3; v_call: TRBV19; d_call: .; cdr3_aa: CASSIGPSADTQYF; cdr3_nt: TGTGCCAGTAGTATAGGGCCTAGCGCAGATACGCAGTATTTT
clone_size: .; j_call: TRBJ1-1; v_call: TRBV18; d_call: .; cdr3_aa: CASSRGLAEAFF; cdr3_nt: TGTGCCAGCTCCCGGGGTCTGGCAGAAGCTTTCTTT
clone_size: .; j_call: TRBJ1-5; v_call: TRBV19; d_call: TRBD1; cdr3_aa: CASSMRDRNQPQHF; cdr3_nt: TGTGCCAGTAGTATGCGGGACAGAAATCAGCCCCAGCATTTT
clone_size: once; j_call: TRBJ1-5; v_call: TRBV19; d_call: TRBD1; cdr3_aa: CASDRDSNQPQHF; cdr3_nt: TGTGCCAGTGACAGGGATAGCAATCAGCCCCAGCATTTT
clone_size: .; j_call: TRBJ1-6; v_call: TRBV6-6; d_call: .; cdr3_aa: CASSSQGIGNSPLHF; cdr3_nt: TGTGCCAGCAGTTCCCAGGGGATTGGGAATTCACCCCTCCACTTT
clone_size: once; j_call: TRBJ2-5; v_call: TRBV11-2; d_call: TRBD1; cdr3_aa: CASSLSLPPGGWETQYF; cdr3_nt: TGTGCCAGCAGCTTAAGCCTCCCGCCAGGGGGTTGGGAGACCCAGTACTTC
clone_size: .; j_call: TRBJ2-3; v_call: TRBV28; d_call: TRBD1; cdr3_aa: CASSRLGTGVGDTQYF; cdr3_nt: TGTGCCAGCAGTAGGCTCGGGACAGGGGTAGGTGATACGCAGTATTTT
clone_size: .; j_call: TRBJ2-6; v_call: TRBV5-1; d_call: .; cdr3_aa: CASSLVLQSGANVLTF; cdr3_nt: TGCGCCAGCAGCTTGGTCCTACAGTCTGGGGCCAACGTCCTGACTTTC
clone_size: .; j_call: TRBJ1-5; v_call: TRBV6-1; d_call: .; cdr3_aa: CASRVQGLQPQHF; cdr3_nt: TGTGCCAGCAGAGTCCAGGGTTTGCAGCCCCAGCATTTT
clone_size: .; j_call: TRBJ1-3; v_call: TRBV13; d_call: .; cdr3_aa: CASSTNRATGNTIYF; cdr3_nt: TGTGCCAGCAGCACAAACAGGGCCACTGGAAACACCATATATTTT
clone_size: .; j_call: TRBJ1-2; v_call: TRBV27; d_call: .; cdr3_aa: CASRRQDWGGYTF; cdr3_nt: TGTGCCAGCAGAAGACAGGATTGGGGTGGCTACACCTTC
clone_size: .; j_call: TRBJ2-1; v_call: TRBV29-1; d_call: .; cdr3_aa: CSVARQAYNEQFF; cdr3_nt: TGCAGCGTTGCTAGACAGGCCTACAATGAGCAGTTCTTC
clone_size: few; j_call: TRBJ1-2; v_call: TRBV30; d_call: TRBD1; cdr3_aa: CAQHRDRADGYTF; cdr3_nt: TGTGCTCAGCACCGGGACAGGGCCGATGGCTACACCTTC
clone_size: .; j_call: TRBJ2-6; v_call: TRBV3-1/TRBV3-2; d_call: .; cdr3_aa: CASSQQGAGANVLTF; cdr3_nt: TGTGCCAGCAGCCAACAGGGCGCCGGGGCCAACGTCCTGACTTTC
clone_size: .; j_call: TRBJ2-1; v_call: TRBV2; d_call: TRBD2; cdr3_aa: CASRGKGLAGYNEQFF; cdr3_nt: TGTGCCAGCAGGGGAAAGGGACTAGCGGGGTACAATGAGCAGTTCTTC
clone_size: .; j_call: TRBJ1-2; v_call: TRBV4-1; d_call: .; cdr3_aa: CASSRMTSESNGYTF; cdr3_nt: TGCGCCAGCAGCCGGATGACTTCGGAGTCCAATGGCTACACCTTC
clone_size: .; j_call: TRBJ1-4; v_call: TRBV6-6; d_call: TRBD1; cdr3_aa: CASSRTGAPATNEKLFF; cdr3_nt: TGTGCCAGCAGTCGGACAGGGGCCCCTGCAACTAATGAAAAACTGTTTTTT